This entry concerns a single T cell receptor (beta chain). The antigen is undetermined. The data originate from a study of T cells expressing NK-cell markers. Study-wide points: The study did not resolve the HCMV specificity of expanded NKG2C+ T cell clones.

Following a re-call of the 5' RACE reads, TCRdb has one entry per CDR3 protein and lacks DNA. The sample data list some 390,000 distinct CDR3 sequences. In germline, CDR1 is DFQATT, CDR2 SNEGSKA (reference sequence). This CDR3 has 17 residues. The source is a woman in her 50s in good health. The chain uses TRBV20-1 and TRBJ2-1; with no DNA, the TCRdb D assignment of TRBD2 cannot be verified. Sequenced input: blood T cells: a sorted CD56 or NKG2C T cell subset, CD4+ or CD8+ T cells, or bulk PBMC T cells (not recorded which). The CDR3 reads CSARDILAGGPWDEQFF.